One sample yielded the 12 T cell receptor beta chains listed below, sequenced in a study of T cells after yellow fever vaccination. TCRdb reanalysed the 5' RACE reads using MiXCR and keeps one entry per CDR3 protein. The table has nearly 300,000 distinct CDR3 sequences, less than 9.5% seen once. The sample was CD4+ T cells sorted from PBMCs, taken 5 days after the yellow fever booster vaccination. The receptors shown here come from a young man who received the YFV17D yellow fever vaccine.

This chain joins TRBV5-1 and TRBJ1-3; D not resolved. From germline, CDR1 is SGHRS and CDR2 YFSETQ. Trimming removed 1 base at V and 4 bases at J, with 9 bases between. The length of the CDR3 is 14 residues. CDR3 region: CASSLTTVGNTIYF. CDR3 nucleotides: TGCGCCAGCAGCTTGACAACAGTCGGAAACACCATATATTTT.

The V call is TRBV20-1, the J call TRBJ2-3; D is perhaps TRBD2 (5 bases). This CDR3 has 12 residues. The germline V gene has CDR1 DFQATT and CDR2 SNEGSKA (reference sequence). Deletions cut 5 bases from V and 1 base from J, with 7 bases between. CDR3 sequence (DNA): TGCAGTGCTTCCGGGGGCACAGATACGCAGTATTTT. The encoded protein is CSASGGTDTQYF.

This clonotype was counted a few times. V gene TRBV4-1 combines with J gene TRBJ1-1; a possible D gene is TRBD1 (5 bases). Germline V lookup: CDR1 MGHRA, CDR2 YSYEKL. The CDR3 loop spans 15 amino acids. V lost 0 bases to trimming and J lost 7 bases, with 15 bases between them. CDR3 sequence (DNA): TGCGCCAGCAGCCAAGATCGGGAGGGGACGAATGAAGCTTTCTTT. This codes for CASSQDREGTNEAFF.

The J gene is TRBJ2-2, the V gene TRBV7-2; D unresolved. Trimming pared 6 bases from V and 1 base from J, leaving 12 bases between. The CDR3 consists of 15 residues. Germline V gene lookup returns CDR1 SGHTA and CDR2 FQGNSA. The CDR3 DNA reads TGTGCCAGCAGGCTCGGGCTTCTGAACACCGGGGAGCTGTTTTTT. This codes for CASRLGLLNTGELFF.

V and J are TRBV5-1 and TRBJ1-1; 7 bases line up with TRBD1. Germline values: CDR1 SGHRS, CDR2 YFSETQ. CDR3 length: 15 residues. With V trimmed by 5 bases and J by 1 base, 8 bases remained unmatched. The CDR3 here is CASRQGPIPNTEAFF. The CDR3 nucleotides read TGCGCCAGCAGACAGGGGCCCATTCCGAACACTGAAGCTTTCTTT.

The genes are TRBV10-3 and TRBJ2-5; D may be TRBD1 or TRBD2 (7 bases each). V dropped 4 bases and J dropped 0 bases, with 12 bases sitting between them. The CDR3 is made up of 15 amino acids. CDR1 is ENHRY and CDR2 is SYGVKD in the germline V gene. CDR3 amino acids: CAISAQGGYQETQYF. The CDR3 DNA follows: TGTGCCATCAGTGCCCAGGGGGGGTACCAAGAGACCCAGTACTTC.

The chain couples TRBV5-1 to TRBJ2-2; 13 bases map to TRBD2. Per germline, CDR1 SGHRS and CDR2 YFSETQ. The CDR3 is 17 amino acids. Germline trimming cut 4 bases from V and 2 bases from J; bases unmatched to any gene: 5. Written as DNA, the CDR3 is TGCGCCAGCAGCCGACTAGCGGGGGGTTCAAACACCGGGGAGCTGTTTTTT. Its translation: CASSRLAGGSNTGELFF.

The rearrangement links TRBV5-1 to TRBJ2-1; possibly TRBD1 or TRBD2 for D (5 bases each). The V gene's germline CDR1 is SGHRS and CDR2 YFSETQ. The ends were cut back, 5 bases at V and 4 bases at J, with 16 bases in the middle. The CDR3 length is 15 residues. The CDR3 region is CASRSGPEGYNEQFF. The CDR3 DNA reads TGCGCCAGCAGGTCGGGTCCCGAGGGGTACAATGAGCAGTTCTTC.

This clonotype was detected only a few times. The chain uses TRBV12-3 or TRBV12-4 and TRBJ2-2, with 8 bases lining up with TRBD1. The CDR3 sequence is 16 residues long. After removal of 5 bases from V and 2 bases from J, the junction contained 7 bases not matched to a gene. The CDR3 DNA is TGTGCCAGCAGTGACAGGGGATGGGAAAACACCGGGGAGCTGTTTTTT. Amino acid sequence: CASSDRGWENTGELFF.

The gene calls are TRBV5-1 and TRBJ2-5; TRBD2 matches 7 bases. The V segment lost 0 bases and the J segment 4 bases; nucleotides outside the gene matches: 12. CDR1 SGHRS and CDR2 YFSETQ come from the germline V gene. The CDR3 runs to 17 residues. The CDR3 bases are TGCGCCAGCAGCTTGGTCTCGGCTAGCGGCCGCCCAGAGACCCAGTACTTC. It yields the protein CASSLVSASGRPETQYF.

The chain uses TRBV4-2 and TRBJ2-5; 11 bases agree with TRBD2. Germline CDR1 and CDR2: LGHNA and YNFKEQ. The trim removed 0 bases at V and 9 bases at J, leaving 9 bases unmatched. The CDR3 contains 16 residues. As DNA, the CDR3 is TGTGCCAGCAGCCAAGAACTAGCGGGGGCTCCCAGGGCCCAGTACTTC. Amino acid sequence: CASSQELAGAPRAQYF.

This clonotype was picked up a small number of times. This rearrangement joins TRBV4-3 to TRBJ1-4; no reliable D call. The CDR3 covers 16 residues. Trimming cost V 1 base and J 0 bases, with 9 bases left between them. CDR1 and CDR2 (germline): LGHNA, YSLEER. The CDR3 DNA reads TGCGCCAGCAGCCAAGGGTCCAGCACAACTAATGAAAAACTGTTTTTT. It specifies CASSQGSSTTNEKLFF.